Presented here are 29 T cell receptor beta chains from one specimen sequenced in a study of shared clonotypes between healthy human individuals. Only in-frame clones appear in the TCRdb table, and some are missing; sequencing was by immunoSEQ multiplex PCR. The sample yields approximately 2,000,000 clones, about nine tenths seen once. Material: naive CD4+ T cells from PBMCs. The subset was: CD45RA+ positively selected. The receptors originated from a man younger than 35 in good health. Some clones in this sample may be carry-over from other donors' samples.

This chain connects TRBV2 to TRBJ1-1; 7 bases are a match to TRBD1. Germline CDR1 is SNHLY and CDR2 is FYNNEI. CDR3 size: 13 residues. The ends lost 6 bases at V and 3 bases at J; junction bases unmatched: 4. This chain's CDR3 is CASRNDRDTEAFF. CDR3 sequence (DNA): TGTGCCAGCAGGAATGACAGGGACACTGAAGCTTTCTTT.

The CDR3, as DNA: TGTGCCAGCAGCCTACCGAGGGCCGGCGGTGAAAAACTGTTTTTT. Residues: CASSLPRAGGEKLFF. V and J are TRBV4-2 and TRBJ1-4, with D unresolved. This CDR3 is 15 amino acids long. V lost 4 bases and J lost 7, with 16 bases in between. Germline CDR1 reads LGHNA; CDR2 reads YNFKEQ.

The CDR3, as DNA: TGTGCCAGCAGCTTAAGGAACGGGGGCGATTTCAATGAGCAGTTCTTC. This translates into CASSLRNGGDFNEQFF. The chain recombines TRBV5-4 with TRBJ2-1, with D perhaps given as TRBD1 or TRBD2 (6 bases each). Germline values: CDR1 SGHNT, CDR2 YYREEE (reference sequence). With 2 bases removed from V and 6 bases from J, the gap between germline ends came to 18 bases. The CDR3 covers 16 residues.

The rearrangement links TRBV4-1 to TRBJ2-3; the match to TRBD2 covers 8 bases. Germline CDR1 and CDR2: MGHRA and YSYEKL. Unmatched junction bases numbered 19, after V lost 7 bases and J lost 1 base. The CDR3 extends over 19 amino acids. The CDR3 here is CASTSGTTGRASGTDTQYF. CDR3 in DNA: TGCGCCAGCACCTCCGGGACAACCGGGAGGGCCTCCGGCACAGATACGCAGTATTTT.

The V gene is TRBV7-3, the J gene TRBJ2-3; 9 bases fit TRBD1. The CDR3 is made up of 14 amino acids. V lost 1 base to trimming and J lost 6 bases; unmatched junction nucleotides: 2. CDR1 is SGHTA and CDR2 is FQGTGA in the germline V gene. The CDR3 sequence is CASSLNRGRDTQYF. The CDR3 nucleotides read TGTGCCAGCAGCTTAAACAGGGGGCGGGATACGCAGTATTTT.

To note about this clone: Other DNA sequences from this sample encode an identical CDR3 as well. The rearrangement joins TRBV7-9 to TRBJ2-3; 8 bases map to TRBD2. After removal of 5 bases from V and 0 bases from J, the junction contained 4 bases not matched to a gene. Looked up from germline, CDR1 is SEHNR and CDR2 is FQNEAQ (reference sequence). This CDR3 region has 15 residues. The CDR3 region is CASSRLATSTDTQYF. The DNA of the CDR3 is TGTGCCAGCAGCCGACTAGCGACTAGCACAGATACGCAGTATTTT.

V gene TRBV6-4 combines with J gene TRBJ2-3; TRBD1 aligns across 7 bases. Germline values: CDR1 MRHNA, CDR2 SNTAGT. V trimming: 3 bases; J trimming: 1 base; junction bases outside the gene matches: 10. The CDR3 length is 17 residues. CDR3 bases: TGTGCCAGCAGTGAAGAGGAAGGGGGCAGGGGCACAGATACGCAGTATTTT. Translation gives CASSEEEGGRGTDTQYF.

As DNA, the CDR3 is TGTGCCAGCAGCCGGGGGGCCGCGAACACCGGGGAGCTGTTTTTT. Amino acids: CASSRGAANTGELFF. The chain recombines TRBV7-8 with TRBJ2-2, with D perhaps matching TRBD2 (7 bases). Trimming took off 5 bases at V and 0 bases at J, with 10 bases between the two ends. The CDR3 sequence is 15 residues long. In germline, CDR1 is SGHVS, CDR2 FQNEAQ.

The CDR3 DNA sequence: TGTGCCACTCCGGGCAACTATGGCTACACCTTC. This translates into CATPGNYGYTF. V is TRBV11-2 and J is TRBJ1-2; D not certain. Deletions cut 10 bases from V and 2 bases from J, with 8 bases between. The CDR3 extends over 11 amino acids. Germline V gene lookup returns CDR1 SGHAT and CDR2 FQNNGV.

The chain employs TRBV5-1 and TRBJ1-2; unclear D gene. Between the trimmed V and J ends, which lost 0 bases and 7 bases, there was a span of 10 bases. Germline CDR1 and CDR2: SGHRS and YFSETQ. The length of the CDR3 is 13 residues. The CDR3 is CASSLGAWAGYTF. CDR3 DNA sequence: TGCGCCAGCAGCTTGGGTGCCTGGGCTGGCTACACCTTC.

About this clone: The same CDR3 can be traced to other DNA sequences in this sample. The chain employs TRBV7-3 and TRBJ2-2; D is uncertain. The germline V gene encodes CDR1 SGHTA and CDR2 FQGTGA. This CDR3 has 12 amino acids. Trimming pared 4 bases from V and 5 bases from J, leaving 5 bases between. Written as DNA, the CDR3 is TGTGCCAGCAGCTCCGCGACCGGGGAGCTGTTTTTT. Its protein is CASSSATGELFF.

CDR3: CASTPSGAPTGELFF. The CDR3 nucleotides are TGTGCCAGCACCCCTTCGGGGGCCCCTACCGGGGAGCTGTTTTTT. V and J are TRBV28 and TRBJ2-2; D tentatively fits TRBD1 or TRBD2 (6 bases each). Trimming removed 7 bases at V and 5 bases at J, with 17 bases between. From germline, CDR1 is MDHEN and CDR2 SYDVKM. The CDR3 totals 15 residues.

V and J are TRBV7-7 and TRBJ2-2; D is unresolved. The V gene lost 5 bases and the J gene lost 0 bases, with 10 bases spanning the gap. CDR1 SSHAT and CDR2 FNYEAQ come from the germline V gene (reference sequence). This CDR3 region has 15 residues. The CDR3 DNA sequence: TGTGCCAGCAGCCCGATTACAACGAACACCGGGGAGCTGTTTTTT. Translating it yields CASSPITTNTGELFF.

V gene TRBV6-7 combines with J gene TRBJ1-5, with D possibly TRBD1 on 5 matching bases. TRBV6-7 qualifies as an ORF whose function is uncertain. CDR3 length: 19 residues. Trimming cost V 6 bases and J 4 bases, with 28 bases left between them. CDR3 sequence reads: CASRDKRDPWFGENQPQHF. The CDR3 bases are TGTGCCAGCAGGGATAAACGGGACCCCTGGTTCGGAGAGAATCAGCCCCAGCATTTT.

The V gene is TRBV9, the J gene TRBJ2-3, with 8 bases fitting TRBD1. V gave up 0 bases and J gave up 3 bases; unmatched junction bases: 6. The CDR3 sequence is 16 residues long. Per the germline V gene, CDR1 is SGDLS and CDR2 is YYNGEE. CDR3 bases: TGTGCCAGCAGCGTAGGGTGGGGGGACAGGACAGATACGCAGTATTTT. Translated, it gives CASSVGWGDRTDTQYF. The full variable domain, in which reference TRBV9 and TRBJ2-3 provide the parts outside the CDR3, is DSGVTQTPKHLITATGQRVTLRCSPRSGDLSVYWYQQSLDQGLQFLIQYYNGEERAKGNILERFSAQQFPDLHSELNLSSLELGDSALYFCASSVGWGDRTDTQYFGPGTRLTVL.

This rearrangement joins TRBV19 to TRBJ2-7; perhaps TRBD1 as D (5 bases). CDR3 length equals 14 residues. With 8 bases removed from V and 0 bases from J, the gap between germline ends came to 14 bases. Germline CDR1 is LNHDA and CDR2 is SQIVND (reference sequence). CDR3: CASGATGSSYEQYF. The CDR3 DNA sequence: TGTGCCAGTGGGGCGACGGGCAGCTCCTACGAGCAGTACTTC.

The chain uses TRBV29-1 and TRBJ2-1, with a possible D match to TRBD2 (6 bases). Germline V lookup: CDR1 SQVTM, CDR2 ANQGSEA. The CDR3 loop spans 15 amino acids. The V end was cut by 3 bases, the J end by 6 bases, with 18 bases between. CDR3 bases: TGCAGCGTTGATCGGGTGGCGGGGCGGGTCAATGAGCAGTTCTTC. Its translation: CSVDRVAGRVNEQFF.

This chain connects TRBV28 to TRBJ2-2, with 8 bases that match TRBD2. Germline CDR1 and CDR2: MDHEN and SYDVKM. With 5 bases clipped from V and 6 bases from J, the junction kept 11 bases outside the gene matches. The CDR3 runs 16 residues. The CDR3 is CASSPPRGGVAGELFF. The DNA for the CDR3 is TGTGCCAGCAGTCCTCCTCGGGGGGGGGTCGCCGGGGAGCTGTTTTTT.

The sample holds a few counts of this clone. The sample holds other DNA sequences that translate to the same CDR3. V and J are TRBV30 and TRBJ1-5, with 7 bases lining up with TRBD1. J was trimmed by 4 bases and V by 2 bases; bases with no gene match: 2. The CDR3 covers 13 residues. Germline lookup yields CDR1 GTSNPN and CDR2 SVGIG (reference sequence). CDR3 nucleotides: TGTGCCTGGAGTCCGACAGGGAATCAGCCCCAGCATTTT. Protein product: CAWSPTGNQPQHF.

J is TRBJ1-4 and V is TRBV28; the D gene is possibly TRBD1 (5 bases). V was trimmed by 6 bases and J by 7 bases, leaving 15 bases between them. CDR3 length equals 14 residues. Germline CDR1 reads MDHEN; CDR2 reads SYDVKM. The CDR3 is CASRVWGLGEKLFF. The CDR3 DNA reads as TGTGCCAGCAGGGTCTGGGGGTTGGGTGAAAAACTGTTTTTT.

The chain couples TRBV5-4 to TRBJ1-1; D gene unclear. The V end was cut by 2 bases, the J end by 4 bases, with 15 bases between. Per the germline V gene, CDR1 is SGHNT and CDR2 is YYREEE (reference sequence). The CDR3 spans 15 residues. This CDR3 is CASSFGWAPSTEAFF. The CDR3 DNA reads TGTGCCAGCAGCTTTGGTTGGGCCCCTTCCACTGAAGCTTTCTTT.

The J gene is TRBJ2-5, the V gene TRBV29-1; D may be TRBD2 (5 bases). The CDR3 is 13 amino acids. V shed 4 bases and J shed 3 bases, with 12 bases lying between them. The germline gives CDR1 SQVTM, CDR2 ANQGSEA. CDR3 in amino acids: CSVALRAKETQYF. For the CDR3, the DNA is TGCAGCGTTGCCTTGCGGGCAAAAGAGACCCAGTACTTC.

In regard to this clone: The same CDR3 can be traced to other DNA sequences in this sample. This chain connects TRBV30 to TRBJ1-5; 7 nucleotides align to TRBD1. Germline V gene data show CDR1 as GTSNPN and CDR2 as SVGIG (reference sequence). J gave up 6 bases and V 2 bases, and 4 bases lay outside the gene matches. The CDR3 runs 13 residues. The CDR3 reads CAWSSQGGQPQHF. Written as DNA, the CDR3 is TGTGCCTGGAGTTCCCAGGGGGGTCAGCCCCAGCATTTT.

This clone appeared a few times. V usage is TRBV10-1 and J usage is TRBJ1-1; D uncertain. V was clipped by 2 bases and J by 0 bases, with 4 bases between them. This CDR3 contains 13 residues. The germline CDR1 and CDR2 sequences are WNHNN and SYGVQD (reference sequence). CDR3 in amino acids: CASSELVNTEAFF. CDR3 sequence (DNA): TGCGCCAGCAGTGAGCTGGTGAACACTGAAGCTTTCTTT.

A remark on this clone: The same CDR3 is also encoded by other DNA sequences in this sample. The rearrangement links TRBV11-3 to TRBJ1-1; D gene ambiguous. V was cut by 1 base and J by 0 bases, with 6 bases left in between. The germline V gene encodes CDR1 SGHNT and CDR2 YENEEA. The CDR3 loop spans 14 amino acids. The CDR3 reads CASSLGRLNTEAFF. CDR3 nucleotide sequence: TGTGCCAGCAGCTTAGGACGTTTGAACACTGAAGCTTTCTTT.

Concerning this clone: In the same sample, other DNA sequences code for this CDR3. V usage is TRBV7-2 and J usage is TRBJ2-1, with 11 bases identical to TRBD2. From germline, CDR1 is SGHTA and CDR2 FQGNSA. This CDR3 has 16 amino acids. With V trimmed by 5 bases and J by 4 bases, 7 bases remained unmatched. CDR3 in amino acids: CASSPELAGAYNEQFF. CDR3 nucleotides: TGTGCCAGCAGCCCCGAACTAGCGGGGGCATACAATGAGCAGTTCTTC. Full variable domain (rest looked up from reference TRBV7-2 and TRBJ2-1): GAGVSQSPSNKVTEKGKDVELRCDPISGHTALYWYRQSLGQGLEFLIYFQGNSAPDKSGLPSDRFSAERTGGSVSTLTIQRTQQEDSAVYLCASSPELAGAYNEQFFGPGTRLTVL.

V is TRBV11-2 and J is TRBJ1-1; D gene ambiguous. Germline V gene data show CDR1 as SGHAT and CDR2 as FQNNGV. Trimming cost V 8 bases and J 4 bases, with 26 bases left between them. The CDR3 loop spans 17 amino acids. Here the CDR3 reads CASGKSRNLARGTEAFF. CDR3 DNA sequence: TGTGCCAGCGGCAAGTCTAGGAATCTCGCGCGGGGCACTGAAGCTTTCTTT.

The chain uses TRBV6-1 and TRBJ1-3; a possible D gene is TRBD1 (6 bases). V lost 5 bases to trimming and J lost 0 bases, with 14 bases between them. Germline lookup yields CDR1 MNHNS and CDR2 SASEGT. CDR3 size: 16 residues. CDR3 residues: CASSKVQGSSGNTIYF. CDR3 DNA: TGTGCCAGCAGTAAAGTGCAGGGGTCCTCTGGAAACACCATATATTTT.

The chain joins TRBV18 to TRBJ2-1; a possible D gene is TRBD1 (6 bases). Germline CDR1 reads KGHSH; CDR2 reads LQKENI. The CDR3 sequence is 13 residues long. Trimming left V 4 bases short and J 6 bases short, with 10 bases between. CDR3 sequence (DNA): TGTGCCAGCTCACTAGAACAGGGCAATGAGCAGTTCTTC. Its protein is CASSLEQGNEQFF.